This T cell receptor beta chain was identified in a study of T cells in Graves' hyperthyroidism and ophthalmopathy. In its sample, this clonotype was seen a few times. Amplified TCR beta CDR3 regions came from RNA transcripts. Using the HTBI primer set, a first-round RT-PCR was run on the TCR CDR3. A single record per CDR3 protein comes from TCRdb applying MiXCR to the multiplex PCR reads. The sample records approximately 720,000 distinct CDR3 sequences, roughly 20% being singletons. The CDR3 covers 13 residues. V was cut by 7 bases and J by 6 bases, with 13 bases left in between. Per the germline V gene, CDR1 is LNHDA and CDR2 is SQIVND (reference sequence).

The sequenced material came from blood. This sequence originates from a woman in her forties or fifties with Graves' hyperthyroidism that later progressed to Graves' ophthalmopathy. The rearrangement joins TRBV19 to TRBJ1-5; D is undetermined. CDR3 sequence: CASILGLSQPQHF. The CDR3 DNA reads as TGTGCCAGTATTTTAGGTCTCAGTCAGCCCCAGCATTTT.